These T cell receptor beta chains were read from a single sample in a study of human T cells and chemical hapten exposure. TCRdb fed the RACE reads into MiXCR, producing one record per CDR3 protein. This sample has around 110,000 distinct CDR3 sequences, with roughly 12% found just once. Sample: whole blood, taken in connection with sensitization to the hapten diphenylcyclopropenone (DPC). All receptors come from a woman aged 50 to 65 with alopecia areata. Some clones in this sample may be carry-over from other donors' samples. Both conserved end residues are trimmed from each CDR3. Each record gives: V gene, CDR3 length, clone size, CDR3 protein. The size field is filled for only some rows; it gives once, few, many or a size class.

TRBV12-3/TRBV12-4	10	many	ASSIQPRAAF
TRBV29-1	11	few	SVSVTVNTEAF
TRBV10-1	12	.	ASSDPGAIDTQY
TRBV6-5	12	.	ASSRRTGGTEAF
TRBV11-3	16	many	ASSFSGGSTRFTDTQY
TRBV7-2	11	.	ASSFTSGEALH
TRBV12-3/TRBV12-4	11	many	ASSPDQTGELF
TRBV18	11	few	ATSGAVENIQY
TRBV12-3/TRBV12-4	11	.	ASVLQITDTQY
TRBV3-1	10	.	ASRSGGHEQY
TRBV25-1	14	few	ASSDGRGVSNQPQH
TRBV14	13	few	ASSQAGGAGYEQY
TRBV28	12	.	ASSAGQGNSPLH